A single sample is the source of the 5 T cell receptor beta chains below, sequenced in a study of cytomegalovirus exposure and HLA in healthy donors. The PCR had 60 Vbeta and 13 Jbeta primers. TCRdb keeps only in-frame clones here, not all; method: immunoSEQ multiplex PCR. The table shows 170,000 or so clones, with roughly 80% occurring only once. Sequencing was done on a sample of PBMCs. These receptors were obtained from a woman aged 45-60 years in good health and CMV-seronegative.

The rearrangement joins TRBV15 to TRBJ2-1; D not resolved. This CDR3 spans 13 amino acids. The V gene lost 0 bases and the J gene lost 8 bases, with 8 bases spanning the gap. The germline V gene encodes CDR1 LNHNV and CDR2 YYDKDF (reference sequence). The CDR3 loop reads CATSRDRPDEQFF. In nucleotides, the CDR3 is TGTGCCACCAGCAGAGATCGTCCGGATGAGCAGTTCTTC.

V usage is TRBV9 and J usage is TRBJ2-5; 13 bases line up with TRBD2. The CDR3 is 16 amino acids. From germline, CDR1 is SGDLS and CDR2 YYNGEE. Losses at the gene ends were 6 bases for V and 5 bases for J; bases not matched to a gene: 10. The CDR3 nucleotides read TGTGCCAGCAACCGCGGACTAGCGGGGGTTGGGGAGACCCAGTACTTC. This codes for CASNRGLAGVGETQYF. The full variable domain, rest sourced from reference TRBV9 and TRBJ2-5, is DSGVTQTPKHLITATGQRVTLRCSPRSGDLSVYWYQQSLDQGLQFLIQYYNGEERAKGNILERFSAQQFPDLHSELNLSSLELGDSALYFCASNRGLAGVGETQYFGPGTRLLVL.

This clone was found once. The chain employs TRBV6-1 and TRBJ1-2, with TRBD1 identical over 7 bases. The CDR3 extends over 14 amino acids. CDR1 and CDR2 (germline): MNHNS, SASEGT. V shed 1 base and J 4 bases; nucleotides not matched to a gene: 3. The CDR3 nucleotides are TGTGCCAGCAGTGAAGTAGGGGACAGCTATGGCTACACCTTC. Translation: CASSEVGDSYGYTF.

The V gene is TRBV30, the J gene TRBJ2-1; D is ambiguous. Germline values: CDR1 GTSNPN, CDR2 SVGIG (reference sequence). V dropped 5 bases and J dropped 12 bases, with 14 bases sitting between them. CDR3 size: 11 residues. This CDR3 is CAWSFGSGQFF. CDR3 coding DNA: TGTGCCTGGTCCTTTGGGTCAGGGCAGTTCTTC.

This rearrangement joins TRBV5-4 to TRBJ1-4; TRBD1 aligns across 8 bases. The CDR3 contains 14 residues. V gave up 4 bases and J gave up 7 bases; unmatched junction bases: 6. Germline V CDR1 and CDR2: SGHNT, YYREEE (reference sequence). The CDR3 spells CASSNRGEGEKLFF. CDR3 coding DNA: TGTGCCAGCAGCAACAGGGGGGAGGGTGAAAAACTGTTTTTT.